This T cell receptor (beta chain) was recovered during a study of read filtering for tumor transcriptome and immune sequencing. Study-level background: By R-ISS, stages I, II and III held about 8, 15 and 7 patients. TCR-mapped reads were about 4.05 to 11 million with IR-seq versus roughly 80 to 1,300 with RNA-seq.

Between the trimmed V and J ends, which lost 5 bases and 1 base, there was a span of 2 bases. Germline CDR1 MNHEY, CDR2 SVGAGI. The CDR3 is 12 amino acids. The library was built from roughly 400 ng RNA with molecular barcoded adaptors for alpha/delta and beta/gamma chains. One entry per CDR3 protein, called by TCRdb with MiXCR from the reads. The sample lists over 45,000 distinct CDR3 sequences, under 25% seen once, with roughly a sixth in the top ten. Bone marrow was sampled from every patient at the time of active disease. This clonotype was observed many times. This rearrangement joins TRBV6-5 to TRBJ2-2; D is unresolved. The sequence was obtained from a donor over 35 with multiple myeloma. What was sequenced was a population of CD138-negative cells sorted from bone marrow. CDR3 DNA: TGTGCCAGCAGTCAGAACACCGGGGAGCTGTTTTTT. Its protein is CASSQNTGELFF.